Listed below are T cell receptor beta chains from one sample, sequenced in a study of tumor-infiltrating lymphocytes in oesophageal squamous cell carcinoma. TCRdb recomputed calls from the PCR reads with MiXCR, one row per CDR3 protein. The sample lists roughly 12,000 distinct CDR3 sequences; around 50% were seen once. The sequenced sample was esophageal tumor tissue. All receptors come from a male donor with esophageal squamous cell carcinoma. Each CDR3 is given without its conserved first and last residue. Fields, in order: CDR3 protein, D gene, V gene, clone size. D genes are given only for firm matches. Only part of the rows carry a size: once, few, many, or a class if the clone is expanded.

CDR3aa: SARDGTSTDTQY; d_gene: NA; v_gene: TRBV20-1; abundance: NA
CDR3aa: ASRVRDRSSSEAF; d_gene: TRBD1; v_gene: TRBV11-2; abundance: few
CDR3aa: ASSSGLATDTQY; d_gene: TRBD2; v_gene: TRBV7-3; abundance: NA
CDR3aa: ASSLTYEQY; d_gene: NA; v_gene: TRBV7-2; abundance: NA
CDR3aa: ASSSRPGQGRTDTQY; d_gene: TRBD1; v_gene: TRBV11-2; abundance: many
CDR3aa: ATSDPRETGTSAFNEQF; d_gene: TRBD2; v_gene: TRBV24-1; abundance: NA
CDR3aa: ASSLVILAGTDTQY; d_gene: TRBD2; v_gene: TRBV7-8; abundance: once
CDR3aa: ASSFPGKNEQF; d_gene: NA; v_gene: TRBV7-7; abundance: few
CDR3aa: ASRQYGDRGTEAF; d_gene: TRBD1; v_gene: TRBV6-1; abundance: many
CDR3aa: ASSATSGLRDEQF; d_gene: TRBD2; v_gene: TRBV28; abundance: once
CDR3aa: ASSPGTGYGYEQF; d_gene: TRBD1; v_gene: TRBV7-6; abundance: NA
CDR3aa: ASSLAVNSGSQETQY; d_gene: NA; v_gene: TRBV7-8; abundance: NA
CDR3aa: ASSTDSPGTQY; d_gene: NA; v_gene: TRBV28; abundance: medium-sized
CDR3aa: ASSPGGSVNTIY; d_gene: NA; v_gene: TRBV7-8; abundance: NA
CDR3aa: ASSPPGIYKTTQY; d_gene: NA; v_gene: TRBV7-2; abundance: NA
CDR3aa: AISGVERYNEQF; d_gene: NA; v_gene: TRBV10-3; abundance: NA
CDR3aa: ASSPINGYNEQF; d_gene: NA; v_gene: TRBV9; abundance: NA
CDR3aa: ASSLDWLGETQY; d_gene: NA; v_gene: TRBV7-3; abundance: NA
CDR3aa: ASSLFGGGVTDTQY; d_gene: TRBD2; v_gene: TRBV11-2; abundance: NA
CDR3aa: ASSPGTSDLETQY; d_gene: TRBD2; v_gene: TRBV7-3; abundance: few
CDR3aa: ASTIDGGNTEAF; d_gene: NA; v_gene: TRBV6-9; abundance: NA
CDR3aa: ASSRAGGWGTQY; d_gene: TRBD2; v_gene: TRBV28; abundance: NA
CDR3aa: ASRLTDTQY; d_gene: NA; v_gene: TRBV2; abundance: NA
CDR3aa: ASSFGLAYEQF; d_gene: TRBD2; v_gene: TRBV28; abundance: NA
CDR3aa: ASSRQGLGLGANVLT; d_gene: NA; v_gene: TRBV7-6; abundance: few
CDR3aa: SAGTGTINNEQF; d_gene: NA; v_gene: TRBV20-1; abundance: NA
CDR3aa: ASSLERGGHNEQF; d_gene: NA; v_gene: TRBV5-1; abundance: many
CDR3aa: ASSLEAGTYEQY; d_gene: TRBD2; v_gene: TRBV7-2; abundance: NA
CDR3aa: ASSSIRGYEQY; d_gene: NA; v_gene: TRBV7-6; abundance: NA
CDR3aa: ASSQGGGNEQY; d_gene: NA; v_gene: TRBV7-1; abundance: NA
CDR3aa: ASSYGGAVGGYT; d_gene: NA; v_gene: TRBV6-6; abundance: NA
CDR3aa: ASSLGGAATNTGELF; d_gene: NA; v_gene: TRBV28; abundance: NA
CDR3aa: ASEQGLAGAYEQY; d_gene: TRBD2; v_gene: TRBV7-8; abundance: medium-sized
CDR3aa: AISESPSSWIRGYYNEQF; d_gene: NA; v_gene: TRBV10-3; abundance: NA
CDR3aa: ASSYGGQGAFVYGYT; d_gene: TRBD1; v_gene: TRBV6-6; abundance: NA
CDR3aa: ASSLGQGGSKNIQY; d_gene: TRBD2; v_gene: TRBV7-9; abundance: NA
CDR3aa: ASQRSGLAGHEQF; d_gene: TRBD2; v_gene: TRBV6-5; abundance: NA
CDR3aa: ASSDNLGRGEKLF; d_gene: NA; v_gene: TRBV19; abundance: many
CDR3aa: ASSKGTGSNEKLF; d_gene: TRBD1; v_gene: TRBV7-2; abundance: medium-sized
CDR3aa: AIRRTGGTGELF; d_gene: TRBD2; v_gene: TRBV27; abundance: medium-sized
CDR3aa: ATSDPSGTARNEQF; d_gene: TRBD1; v_gene: TRBV24-1; abundance: NA
CDR3aa: ASSPQSSQRTQY; d_gene: NA; v_gene: TRBV7-2; abundance: once
CDR3aa: ASSLVQGNEKLF; d_gene: NA; v_gene: TRBV7-6; abundance: medium-sized
CDR3aa: ASREGYGYT; d_gene: NA; v_gene: TRBV6-1; abundance: few
CDR3aa: ATSSGWTGELF; d_gene: NA; v_gene: TRBV28; abundance: many
CDR3aa: ASSSPGTSDWETQY; d_gene: TRBD2; v_gene: TRBV28; abundance: NA
CDR3aa: ASSYSSPDRGFEQY; d_gene: TRBD1; v_gene: TRBV6-6; abundance: NA
CDR3aa: ASSPSQSLYNEQF; d_gene: NA; v_gene: TRBV7-2; abundance: few
CDR3aa: ASSPLGSYEQY; d_gene: NA; v_gene: TRBV7-9; abundance: medium-sized
CDR3aa: ASSLIGTASYNEQF; d_gene: TRBD1; v_gene: TRBV7-2; abundance: NA
CDR3aa: ASSGQAGEKLF; d_gene: NA; v_gene: TRBV14; abundance: once
CDR3aa: ASSLAHTTDTQY; d_gene: NA; v_gene: TRBV7-6; abundance: once
CDR3aa: ASSSRLAGNEQF; d_gene: TRBD2; v_gene: TRBV7-6; abundance: NA
CDR3aa: ASRPGRGDEQF; d_gene: NA; v_gene: TRBV12-3/TRBV12-4; abundance: NA
CDR3aa: ASSSGSGQGPYEQY; d_gene: NA; v_gene: TRBV7-6; abundance: many